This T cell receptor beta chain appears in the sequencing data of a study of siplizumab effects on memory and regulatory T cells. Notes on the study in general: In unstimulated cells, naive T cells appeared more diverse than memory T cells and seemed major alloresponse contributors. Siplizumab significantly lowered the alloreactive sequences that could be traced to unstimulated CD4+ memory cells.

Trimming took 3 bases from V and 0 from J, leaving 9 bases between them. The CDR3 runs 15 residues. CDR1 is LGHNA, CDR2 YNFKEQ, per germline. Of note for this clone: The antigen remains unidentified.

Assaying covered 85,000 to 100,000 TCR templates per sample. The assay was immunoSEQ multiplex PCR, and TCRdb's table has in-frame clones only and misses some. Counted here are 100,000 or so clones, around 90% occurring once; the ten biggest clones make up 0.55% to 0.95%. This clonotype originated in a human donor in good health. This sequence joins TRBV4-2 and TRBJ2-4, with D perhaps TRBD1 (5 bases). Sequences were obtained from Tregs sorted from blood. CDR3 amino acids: CASSHRALAKNIQYF. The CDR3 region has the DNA TGTGCCAGCAGCCACAGGGCGCTAGCCAAAAACATTCAGTACTTC.